Following are 2 T cell receptor beta chains from one sample sequenced in a study of naive and memory T cell subsets. An equimolar mix of two oligonucleotides served as the beta constant-region primer for TRBC1 and TRBC2. Ligated cDNA was amplified by four rounds of PCR with nested alpha and beta constant-region primers and SP2. TCRdb re-derived calls from the UMI-ligation and nested PCR reads in MiXCR, one entry per CDR3 protein. Here the sample spans roughly 4,600 distinct CDR3 sequences, around 5% being singletons. What was sequenced was effector memory CD8+ T cells from blood. Subset indicated: effector memory, CD45RA- CD27-. These receptor sequences come from a human donor in good health.

The J gene is TRBJ2-1, the V gene TRBV10-3; perhaps TRBD2 as D (7 bases). The ends were cut back, 3 bases at V and 6 bases at J, with 18 bases in the middle. CDR1 is ENHRY and CDR2 is SYGVKD in the germline V gene. This CDR3 spans 16 amino acids. This CDR3 is CAISDTGGLAVNEQFF. As DNA, the CDR3 is TGTGCCATCAGTGACACCGGGGGGCTAGCGGTCAATGAGCAGTTCTTC.

This clonotype occurred a few times. The V gene is TRBV11-3, the J gene TRBJ2-2, with D possibly matching TRBD2 (5 bases). V shed 3 bases and J shed 6 bases, with 8 bases lying between them. This CDR3 has 13 amino acids. Per germline, CDR1 SGHNT and CDR2 YENEEA. The CDR3 nucleotides read TGTGCCAGCAGCTTGGACTGGGCCGGGGAGCTGTTTTTT. This sequence encodes CASSLDWAGELFF.